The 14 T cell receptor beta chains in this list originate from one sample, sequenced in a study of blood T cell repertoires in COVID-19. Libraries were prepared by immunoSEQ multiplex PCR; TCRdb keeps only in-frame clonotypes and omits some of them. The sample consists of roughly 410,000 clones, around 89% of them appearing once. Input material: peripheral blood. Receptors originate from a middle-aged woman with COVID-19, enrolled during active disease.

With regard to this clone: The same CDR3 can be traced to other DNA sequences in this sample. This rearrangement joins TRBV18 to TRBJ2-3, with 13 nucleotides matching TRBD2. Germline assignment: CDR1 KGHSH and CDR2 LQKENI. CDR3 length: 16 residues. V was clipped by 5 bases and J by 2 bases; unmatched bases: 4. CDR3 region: CASSSLAGGTTDTQYF. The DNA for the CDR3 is TGTGCCAGCTCATCACTAGCGGGGGGGACCACAGATACGCAGTATTTT.

Here the CDR3 DNA reads TGTGCCAGCAGCGACGTAGGGACACCACGCGGCAATGGCTACACCTTC. The encoded protein is CASSDVGTPRGNGYTF. This chain connects TRBV5-6 to TRBJ1-2; TRBD1 might be the D (6 bases). The CDR3 totals 16 residues. V was clipped by 4 bases and J by 6 bases, with 22 bases between them. The germline gives CDR1 SGHDT, CDR2 YYEEEE.

CDR3 sequence reads: CSVATGAVNYGYTF. In DNA form, the CDR3 reads TGCAGCGTTGCAACAGGGGCAGTTAACTATGGCTACACCTTC. The V call is TRBV29-1, the J call TRBJ1-2; the match to TRBD1 covers 7 bases. The CDR3 loop spans 14 amino acids. J gave up 1 base and V 4 bases, and 6 bases lay outside the gene matches. Germline loops: CDR1 SQVTM, CDR2 ANQGSEA. The full variable domain, completed using reference TRBV29-1 and TRBJ1-2, is SAVISQKPSRDICQRGTSLTIQCQVDSQVTMMFWYRQQPGQSLTLIATANQGSEATYESGFVIDKFPISRPNLTFSTLTVSNMSPEDSSIYLCSVATGAVNYGYTFGSGTRLTVV.

The CDR3 sequence: CASSAQVGYGYTF. For the CDR3, the DNA is TGTGCCAGCAGCGCCCAGGTGGGCTATGGCTACACCTTC. The V and J genes are TRBV9 and TRBJ1-2; D unclear. The germline gives CDR1 SGDLS, CDR2 YYNGEE. The V gene lost 3 bases and the J gene lost 4 bases, with 10 bases spanning the gap. The CDR3 length is 13 residues.

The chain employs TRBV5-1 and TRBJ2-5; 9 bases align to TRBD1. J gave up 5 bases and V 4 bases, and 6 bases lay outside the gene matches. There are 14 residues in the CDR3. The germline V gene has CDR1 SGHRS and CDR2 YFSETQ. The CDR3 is CASSRQGVRETQYF. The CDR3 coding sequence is TGCGCCAGCAGCCGACAGGGGGTCCGGGAGACCCAGTACTTC. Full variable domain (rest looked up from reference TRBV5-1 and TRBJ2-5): KAGVTQTPRYLIKTRGQQVTLSCSPISGHRSVSWYQQTPGQGLQFLFEYFSETQRNKGNFPGRFSGRQFSNSRSEMNVSTLELGDSALYLCASSRQGVRETQYFGPGTRLLVL.

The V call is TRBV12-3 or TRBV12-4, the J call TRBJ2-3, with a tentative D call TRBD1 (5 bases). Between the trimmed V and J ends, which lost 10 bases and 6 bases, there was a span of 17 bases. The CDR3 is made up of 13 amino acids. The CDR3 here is CATQLGDIDTQYF. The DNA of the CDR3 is TGTGCCACCCAGTTAGGGGATATCGATACGCAGTATTTT.

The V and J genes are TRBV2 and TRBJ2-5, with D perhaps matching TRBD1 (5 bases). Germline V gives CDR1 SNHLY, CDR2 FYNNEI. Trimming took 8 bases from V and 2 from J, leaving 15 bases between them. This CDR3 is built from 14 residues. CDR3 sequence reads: CASLLWGTQETQYF. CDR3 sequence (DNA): TGTGCCAGCCTTTTGTGGGGCACGCAAGAGACCCAGTACTTC.

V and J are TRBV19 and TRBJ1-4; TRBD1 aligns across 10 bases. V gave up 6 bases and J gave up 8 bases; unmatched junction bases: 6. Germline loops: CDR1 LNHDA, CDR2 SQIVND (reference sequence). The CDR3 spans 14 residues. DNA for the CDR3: TGTGCCAGTAGCAGTTTGGGACAGGGGGAAAAACTGTTTTTT. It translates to CASSSLGQGEKLFF.

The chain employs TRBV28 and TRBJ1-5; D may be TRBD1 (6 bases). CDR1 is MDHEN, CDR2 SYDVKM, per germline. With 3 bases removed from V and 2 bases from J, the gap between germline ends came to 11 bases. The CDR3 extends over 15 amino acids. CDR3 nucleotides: TGTGCCAGCAGTTTGCAGGGGCTGGGCAATCAGCCCCAGCATTTT. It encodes CASSLQGLGNQPQHF.

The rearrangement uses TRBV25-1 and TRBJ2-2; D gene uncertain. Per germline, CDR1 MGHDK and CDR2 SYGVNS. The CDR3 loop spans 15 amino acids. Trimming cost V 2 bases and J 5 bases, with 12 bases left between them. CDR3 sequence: CASSEGPPQTGELFF. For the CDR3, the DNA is TGTGCCAGCAGTGAAGGGCCCCCGCAAACCGGGGAGCTGTTTTTT.

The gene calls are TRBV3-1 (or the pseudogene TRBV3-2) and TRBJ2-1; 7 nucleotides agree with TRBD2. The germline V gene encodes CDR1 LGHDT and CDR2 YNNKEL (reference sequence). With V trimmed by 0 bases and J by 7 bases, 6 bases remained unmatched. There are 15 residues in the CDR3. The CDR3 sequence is CASSQDPLARNEQFF. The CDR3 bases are TGTGCCAGCAGCCAAGATCCACTAGCGCGAAATGAGCAGTTCTTC.

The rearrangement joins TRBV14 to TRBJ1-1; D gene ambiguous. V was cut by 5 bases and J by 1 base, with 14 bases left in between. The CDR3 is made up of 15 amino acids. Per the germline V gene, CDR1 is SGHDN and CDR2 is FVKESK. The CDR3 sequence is CASSDYPLTNTEAFF. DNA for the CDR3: TGTGCCAGCAGCGACTACCCACTGACGAACACTGAAGCTTTCTTT.

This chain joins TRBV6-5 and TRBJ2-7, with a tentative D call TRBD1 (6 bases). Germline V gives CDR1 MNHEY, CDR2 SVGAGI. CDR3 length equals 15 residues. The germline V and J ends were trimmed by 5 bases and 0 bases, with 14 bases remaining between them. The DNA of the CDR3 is TGTGCCAGCAGTCAGACAGGAGATAGCTCCTACGAGCAGTACTTC. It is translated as CASSQTGDSSYEQYF.

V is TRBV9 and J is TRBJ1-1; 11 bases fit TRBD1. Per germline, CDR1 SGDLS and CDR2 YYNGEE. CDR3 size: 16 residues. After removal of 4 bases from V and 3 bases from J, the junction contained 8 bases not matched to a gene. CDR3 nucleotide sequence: TGTGCCAGCAGCCCTACTGGGGGACAGGGGGACACTGAAGCTTTCTTT. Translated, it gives CASSPTGGQGDTEAFF. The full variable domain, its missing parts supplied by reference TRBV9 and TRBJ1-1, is DSGVTQTPKHLITATGQRVTLRCSPRSGDLSVYWYQQSLDQGLQFLIQYYNGEERAKGNILERFSAQQFPDLHSELNLSSLELGDSALYFCASSPTGGQGDTEAFFGQGTRLTVV.